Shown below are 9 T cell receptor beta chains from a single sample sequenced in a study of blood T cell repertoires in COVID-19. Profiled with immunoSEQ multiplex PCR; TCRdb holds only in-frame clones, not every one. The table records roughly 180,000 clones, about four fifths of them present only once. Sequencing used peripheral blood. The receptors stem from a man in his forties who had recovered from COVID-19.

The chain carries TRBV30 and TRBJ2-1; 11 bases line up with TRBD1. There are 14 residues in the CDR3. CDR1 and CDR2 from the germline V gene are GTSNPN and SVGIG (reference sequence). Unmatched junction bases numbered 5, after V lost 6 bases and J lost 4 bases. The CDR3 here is CACPGQGAYNEQFF. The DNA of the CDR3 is TGTGCCTGCCCTGGACAGGGGGCTTACAATGAGCAGTTCTTC. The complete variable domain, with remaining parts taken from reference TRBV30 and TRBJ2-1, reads SQTIHQWPATLVQPVGSPLSLECTVEGTSNPNLYWYRQAAGRGLQLLFYSVGIGQISSEVPQNLSASRPQDRQFILSSKKLLLSDSGFYLCACPGQGAYNEQFFGPGTRLTVL.

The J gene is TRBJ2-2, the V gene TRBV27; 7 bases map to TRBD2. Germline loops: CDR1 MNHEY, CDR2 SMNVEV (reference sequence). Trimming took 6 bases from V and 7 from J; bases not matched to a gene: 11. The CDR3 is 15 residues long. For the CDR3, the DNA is TGTGCCAGCAGAGGCAGCGGGAATCACGTCGGGGAGCTGTTTTTT. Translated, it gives CASRGSGNHVGELFF.

Written as DNA, the CDR3 is TGTGCCAGCATTACCTGGCGGGACTACCACTCCTATACGCAGTATTTT. It specifies CASITWRDYHSYTQYF. This chain joins TRBV3-1 (or the pseudogene TRBV3-2) and TRBJ2-3, with 7 bases aligning to TRBD2. The CDR3 extends over 16 amino acids. Per germline, CDR1 LGHDT and CDR2 YNNKEL (reference sequence). After removal of 7 bases from V and 7 bases from J, the junction contained 17 bases not matched to a gene.

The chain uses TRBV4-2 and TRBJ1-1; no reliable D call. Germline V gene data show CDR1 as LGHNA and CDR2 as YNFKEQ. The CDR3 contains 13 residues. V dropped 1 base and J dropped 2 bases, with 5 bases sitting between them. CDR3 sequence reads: CASSQGSNTEAFF. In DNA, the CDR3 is TGTGCCAGCAGCCAAGGGAGTAACACTGAAGCTTTCTTT.

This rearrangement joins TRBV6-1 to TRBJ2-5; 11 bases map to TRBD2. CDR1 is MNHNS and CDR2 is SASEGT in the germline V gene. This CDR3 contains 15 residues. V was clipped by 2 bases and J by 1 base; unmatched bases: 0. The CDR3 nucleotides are TGTGCCAGCAGTGAAACTAGCGGGGGCCAAGAGACCCAGTACTTC. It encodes CASSETSGGQETQYF.

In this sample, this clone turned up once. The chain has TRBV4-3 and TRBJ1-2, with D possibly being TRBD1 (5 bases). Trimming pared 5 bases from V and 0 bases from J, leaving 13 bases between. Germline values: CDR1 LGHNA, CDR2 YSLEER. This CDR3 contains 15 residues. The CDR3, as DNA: TGCGCCAGCAGCTTCCGACAGACGACTAACTATGGCTACACCTTC. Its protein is CASSFRQTTNYGYTF.

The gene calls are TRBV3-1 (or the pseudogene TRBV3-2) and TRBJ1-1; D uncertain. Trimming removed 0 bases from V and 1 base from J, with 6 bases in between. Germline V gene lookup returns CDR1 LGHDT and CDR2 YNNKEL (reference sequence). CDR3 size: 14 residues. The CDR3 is CASSQDPGNTEAFF. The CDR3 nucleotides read TGTGCCAGCAGCCAAGATCCAGGGAACACTGAAGCTTTCTTT.

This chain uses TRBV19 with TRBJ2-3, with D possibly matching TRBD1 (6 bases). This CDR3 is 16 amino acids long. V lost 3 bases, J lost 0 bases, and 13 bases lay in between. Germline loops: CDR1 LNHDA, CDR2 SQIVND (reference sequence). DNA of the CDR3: TGTGCCAGTAGTATCGGGACAACCTCTAGCACAGATACGCAGTATTTT. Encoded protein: CASSIGTTSSTDTQYF.

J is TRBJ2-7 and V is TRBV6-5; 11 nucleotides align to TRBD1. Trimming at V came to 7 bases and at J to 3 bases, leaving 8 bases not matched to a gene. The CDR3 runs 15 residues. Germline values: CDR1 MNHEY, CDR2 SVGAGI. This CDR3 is CASNPWGQGVYEQYF. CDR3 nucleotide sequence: TGTGCCAGCAACCCTTGGGGACAGGGGGTCTACGAGCAGTACTTC.